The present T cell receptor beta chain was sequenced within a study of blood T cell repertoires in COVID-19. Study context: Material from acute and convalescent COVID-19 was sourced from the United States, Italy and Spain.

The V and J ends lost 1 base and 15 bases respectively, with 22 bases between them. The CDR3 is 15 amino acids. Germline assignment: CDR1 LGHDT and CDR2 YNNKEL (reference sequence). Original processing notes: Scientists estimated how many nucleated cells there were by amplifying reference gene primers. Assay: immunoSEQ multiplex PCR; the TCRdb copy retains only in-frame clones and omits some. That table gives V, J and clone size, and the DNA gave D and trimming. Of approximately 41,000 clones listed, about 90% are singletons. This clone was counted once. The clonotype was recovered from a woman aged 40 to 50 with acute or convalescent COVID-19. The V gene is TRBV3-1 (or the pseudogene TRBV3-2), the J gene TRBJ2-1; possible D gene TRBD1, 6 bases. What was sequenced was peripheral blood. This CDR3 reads CASSQARDIPYWGFF. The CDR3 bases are TGTGCCAGCAGCCAAGCCCGGGACATTCCTTACTGGGGGTTCTTC.